This T cell receptor beta chain was recovered during a study of T cell responses to AZD1222 COVID-19 vaccine. This clone was seen only once. The CDR3 runs 14 residues. Germline V gives CDR1 MGHRA, CDR2 YSYEKL. With 5 bases clipped from V and 7 bases from J, the junction kept 10 bases outside the gene matches. Assay used: immunoSEQ multiplex PCR; TCRdb lists only in-frame clones, some missing. The table lists roughly 120,000 clones, about 90% of them singletons. The TCR sequence derives from an adult in good health. Sequenced material: peripheral blood, taken on day 0 of AZD1222 vaccination. The genes are TRBV4-1 and TRBJ1-1; TRBD1 agrees at 7 bases. In nucleotides, the CDR3 is TGCGCCAGCAGCTACGACAGGGTATCTGGTGAAGCTTTCTTT. This translates into CASSYDRVSGEAFF.